This T cell receptor (beta chain) is from a study of blood T cell repertoires in COVID-19. Only in-frame clones appear in the TCRdb table, and some are missing; sequencing was by immunoSEQ multiplex PCR. Of tens of thousands of clones detected, more than 70% appear once; the ten largest clones hold 20% to 30%. Germline CDR1 is MNHNY and CDR2 is SVGAGI (reference sequence). Trimming shortened V by 6 bases and J by 3 bases, and 5 bases separated the two germline ends. CDR3 length equals 12 residues. Sequenced sample: peripheral blood. The chain combines TRBV6-6 with TRBJ2-2; D is ambiguous. This receptor was taken from a human donor in a cohort sampled during active COVID-19. The DNA of the CDR3 is TGTGCCAGCAGCCATCACACCGGGGAGCTGTTTTTT. It is translated as CASSHHTGELFF.